Listed here is a single T cell receptor beta chain. Using immunoSEQ multiplex PCR, the repertoire was profiled, and TCRdb retains in-frame clones only, with some absent. Of fewer than 250,000 clones in the sample, 75% to 90% were seen once. This sample was taken from a study of blood T cell repertoires in COVID-19. Study-wide context: PBMCs, B-cell-depleted T cells, or T cells were the source of the cDNA or gDNA that made up the material.

Trimming removed 6 bases from V and 0 bases from J, with 12 bases in between. Looked up from germline, CDR1 is SNHLY and CDR2 is FYNNEI. The CDR3 is 15 residues long. The age range of participants was roughly 18 to 90 years, with residence in fewer than 25 US areas. Participants' own reports of clinical history determined their cohort assignment. It was within 2 weeks before study entry that exposed participants met a COVID-19 case. Input material: PBMCs or T cells enriched from blood (not recorded which). The gene calls are TRBV2 and TRBJ2-1, with a weak D call TRBD1 (6 bases). This clonotype was obtained from a young woman who had been exposed to COVID-19. In nucleotides, the CDR3 is TGTGCCAGCAGACAGGGTTCCAGCTCCTACAATGAGCAGTTCTTC. It yields the protein CASRQGSSSYNEQFF.